Below are 19 T cell receptor beta chains sequenced from a single sample in a study of a mutant IDH1 vaccine in newly diagnosed glioma. Time point: week 11, during vaccination. Vaccination comprised doses that each held 300 ug of mutant IDH1 20-mer peptide, plus topical imiquimod. Antigen specificity for these receptors is unknown. Sequencing used immunoSEQ multiplex PCR; TCRdb keeps in-frame clones, though not all of them. The data show some 54,000 clones, more than 85% seen once. The sample here was PBMCs, taken from a glioma patient whose treatment included an IDH1 peptide vaccine. Every receptor here comes from a man aged 45 to 65 with glioma.

The chain is built from TRBV6-4 and TRBJ2-1; 12 nucleotides match TRBD1. This CDR3 is built from 15 residues. Germline V gene lookup returns CDR1 MRHNA and CDR2 SNTAGT. After removal of 4 bases from V and 8 bases from J, the junction contained 6 bases not matched to a gene. The CDR3 DNA follows: TGTGCCAGCAGTGCGGGACAGGGGGCCTCGGATGAGCAGTTCTTC. The encoded protein is CASSAGQGASDEQFF.

The chain is built from TRBV5-5 and TRBJ1-4, with 8 bases matching TRBD1. Germline V lookup: CDR1 SGHKS, CDR2 YYEKEE (reference sequence). J lost 8 bases, V lost 3 bases, and 6 bases had no gene match. The CDR3 extends over 14 amino acids. The CDR3 spells CASSSDRDTEKLFF. In DNA, the CDR3 is TGTGCCAGCAGCTCGGACAGGGATACGGAAAAACTGTTTTTT.

The genes are TRBV29-1 and TRBJ1-2; 9 bases align to TRBD1. J lost 6 bases, V lost 1 base, and 0 bases had no gene match. Germline V lookup: CDR1 SQVTM, CDR2 ANQGSEA. The CDR3 is made up of 12 amino acids. The CDR3 loop reads CSVEGTGDGYTF. CDR3 coding DNA: TGCAGCGTTGAAGGGACAGGGGATGGCTACACCTTC.

The chain recombines TRBV28 with TRBJ2-7; TRBD1 matches at 8 bases. CDR1 is MDHEN and CDR2 is SYDVKM in the germline V gene. V gave up 6 bases and J gave up 6 bases; unmatched junction bases: 7. The length of the CDR3 is 13 residues. Written as DNA, the CDR3 is TGTGCCAGCAGACGGGGCAGGGGGCCCGAGCAGTACTTC. Protein: CASRRGRGPEQYF.

This clone was observed once. The chain links TRBV28 to TRBJ1-1, with 9 bases identical to TRBD1. Trimming took 2 bases from V and 8 from J; bases not matched to a gene: 9. CDR1 is MDHEN and CDR2 is SYDVKM in the germline V gene. CDR3 length: 15 residues. CDR3 in DNA: TGTGCCAGCAGTTTAATTCCCCGGGGACAGGGCGAAGCTTTCTTT. Residues: CASSLIPRGQGEAFF.

V gene TRBV6-6 combines with J gene TRBJ2-1, with 7 bases that match TRBD2. This CDR3 spans 15 amino acids. V gave up 0 bases and J gave up 5 bases; unmatched junction bases: 4. From germline, CDR1 is MNHNY and CDR2 SVGAGI (reference sequence). The CDR3 protein is CASSYSLTSDNEQFF. The CDR3 region has the DNA TGTGCCAGCAGTTACTCGCTAACTAGCGACAATGAGCAGTTCTTC.

The rearrangement joins TRBV10-2 to TRBJ1-2; TRBD1 matches 8 bases. CDR1 and CDR2 (germline): WSHSY, SAAADI. This CDR3 has 14 amino acids. J gave up 7 bases and V 6 bases, and 10 bases lay outside the gene matches. The CDR3 reads CASRGTGDIAGYTF. DNA for the CDR3: TGCGCCAGCAGGGGGACAGGAGATATCGCTGGCTACACCTTC.

J is TRBJ2-7 and V is TRBV5-4, with 7 bases lining up with TRBD2. V was clipped by 0 bases and J by 3 bases; unmatched bases: 6. CDR3 length: 15 residues. Per germline, CDR1 SGHNT and CDR2 YYREEE (reference sequence). DNA of the CDR3: TGTGCCAGCAGCTTGGAACCTAGCGGTGGCTACGAGCAGTACTTC. Its protein is CASSLEPSGGYEQYF.

The chain couples TRBV15 to TRBJ1-2, with D maybe TRBD1 (5 bases). CDR1 and CDR2 (germline): LNHNV, YYDKDF (reference sequence). This CDR3 is 16 amino acids long. Trimming took off 1 base at V and 6 bases at J, with 18 bases between the two ends. The CDR3 coding sequence is TGTGCCACCAGCAGAGGAGAGGGGAGGGCACTAAATGGCTACACCTTC. Translated: CATSRGEGRALNGYTF.

In its sample, this clone is large. The chain uses TRBV19 and TRBJ1-5, with D unclear. The germline V and J ends were trimmed by 9 bases and 0 bases, with 6 bases remaining between them. The CDR3 extends over 12 amino acids. Looked up from germline, CDR1 is LNHDA and CDR2 is SQIVND (reference sequence). The CDR3 region is CASRLSNQPQHF. The CDR3 nucleotides read TGTGCCAGCCGCCTTAGCAATCAGCCCCAGCATTTT.

This clone was seen just once. This chain connects TRBV7-2 to TRBJ2-7, with a tentative D call TRBD2 (5 bases). This CDR3 is built from 13 residues. The germline V and J ends were trimmed by 5 bases and 4 bases, with 12 bases remaining between them. In germline, CDR1 is SGHTA, CDR2 FQGNSA. CDR3 in amino acids: CASSAPGGYEQYF. In DNA, the CDR3 is TGTGCCAGCAGCGCCCCGGGCGGGTACGAGCAGTACTTC.

V usage is TRBV19 and J usage is TRBJ2-5; 12 bases map to TRBD2. J gave up 4 bases and V 4 bases, and 13 bases lay outside the gene matches. The CDR3 spans 18 residues. CDR1 is LNHDA, CDR2 SQIVND, per germline (reference sequence). The CDR3 region is CASSTTSGRATYGETQYF. The CDR3 nucleotides are TGTGCCAGTAGTACGACTAGCGGGAGAGCTACTTACGGAGAGACCCAGTACTTC.

The V call is TRBV7-6, the J call TRBJ2-7, with D possibly being TRBD1 or TRBD2 (6 bases each). Trimming cost V 2 bases and J 4 bases, with 15 bases left between them. This CDR3 is 15 amino acids long. CDR1 is SGHVS and CDR2 is FNYEAQ in the germline V gene. In DNA form, the CDR3 reads TGTGCCAGCAGCTTAACGGAGGGGGAATTTTACGAGCAGTACTTC. Amino acids: CASSLTEGEFYEQYF.

The chain employs TRBV28 and TRBJ1-1; weak D call: TRBD1 (6 bases). Germline V gene sequence: CDR1 MDHEN, CDR2 SYDVKM. The CDR3 has 12 amino acids. V lost 6 bases to trimming and J lost 3 bases, with 8 bases between them. CDR3 nucleotides: TGTGCCAGCAGGGCAGGGGACACTGAAGCTTTCTTT. Protein: CASRAGDTEAFF.

The chain couples TRBV13 to TRBJ2-5; a weak D match, TRBD2 (6 bases). This CDR3 contains 16 residues. Between the trimmed V and J ends, which lost 5 bases and 2 bases, there was a span of 18 bases. Germline CDR1 reads PRHDT; CDR2 reads FYEKMQ (reference sequence). The CDR3, as DNA: TGTGCCAGCAGCGCACCCCGACTAGACCCACAAGAGACCCAGTACTTC. It translates to CASSAPRLDPQETQYF. Filled out from reference TRBV13 and TRBJ2-5, the complete variable domain reads AAGVIQSPRHLIKEKRETATLKCYPIPRHDTVYWYQQGPGQDPQFLISFYEKMQSDKGSIPDRFSAQQFSDYHSELNMSSLELGDSALYFCASSAPRLDPQETQYFGPGTRLLVL.

This chain links TRBV7-9 with TRBJ2-5; a weak D match, TRBD1 (5 bases). CDR3 length: 14 amino acids. Germline assignment: CDR1 SEHNR and CDR2 FQNEAQ (reference sequence). Trimming stripped 1 base from V and 7 bases from J, with 13 bases between. The CDR3 sequence is CASSLGGAGWTQYF. The CDR3 DNA follows: TGTGCCAGCAGCTTAGGTGGGGCTGGATGGACCCAGTACTTC.

V usage is TRBV6-1 and J usage is TRBJ2-3; 8 bases map to TRBD1. Germline trimming cut 6 bases from V and 5 bases from J; bases unmatched to any gene: 10. Germline V gene sequence: CDR1 MNHNS, CDR2 SASEGT. The CDR3 length is 15 residues. The chain's CDR3 is CASSLRGPVGDTQYF. In DNA form, the CDR3 reads TGTGCCAGCAGCCTCAGGGGGCCGGTGGGAGATACGCAGTATTTT.

The gene calls are TRBV2 and TRBJ1-4; TRBD1 matches 11 bases. CDR1 is SNHLY, CDR2 FYNNEI, per germline. The CDR3 totals 16 residues. Trimming removed 2 bases from V and 8 bases from J; junction bases left unmatched: 7. The CDR3 nucleotides are TGTGCCAGCAGTGAAAGCGGACAGGGGGCGGCGGAAAAACTGTTTTTT. Amino acid sequence: CASSESGQGAAEKLFF.

The chain recombines TRBV12-5 with TRBJ1-1; weak D call: TRBD1 (5 bases). Between the trimmed V and J ends, which lost 7 bases and 0 bases, there was a span of 6 bases. The germline V gene has CDR1 LGHNT and CDR2 FRNRAP. This CDR3 has 12 amino acids. The CDR3 sequence: CASATVNTEAFF. In DNA, the CDR3 is TGTGCTAGTGCGACAGTGAACACTGAAGCTTTCTTT.